This TCR beta chain comes out of a study of T-cell reconstitution after alpha-beta-depleted transplantation in children. Whole-study findings and limits: The study traced high day-60 TCRbeta diversity in some patients to surviving recipient T cells and thymic progenitors.

Germline-derived CDR1 and CDR2 are KGHSH and LQKENI. CDR3 length: 12 residues. Unique molecular identifiers were incorporated when the TCRbeta library was constructed. TCRdb reprocessed the PCR reads with MiXCR, giving one entry per CDR3 protein. The table lists fewer than 700,000 distinct CDR3 sequences, under 15% of them singletons. This clonotype is a singleton in its sample. Its antigen is still unknown. One junction end disagrees with the germline gene, perhaps due to a read error. The sample here was PBMCs, mostly from graft donor cells, taken 360 days after TCRalphabeta/CD19-depleted stem cell transplant. The origin of this receptor is a male patient under 18 who had a stem cell transplant for acute myeloid leukemia, so the T cells may come from the graft donor. The chain couples TRBV18 to TRBJ1-6; D perhaps matches TRBD1 (5 bases). Here the CDR3 DNA reads TGTGCCAGCTCACCGACGCCGGGACTCCTCTACTTT. It translates to CASSPTPGLLYF.